These 11 T cell receptor beta chains share one sample of origin, sequenced in a study of OX40 agonist ivuxolimab in advanced cancers. TCRdb's copy holds only in-frame clones and misses some; the assay was immunoSEQ multiplex PCR. The table has about 32,000 clones, about four fifths seen once. The sample consisted of CD4+ or CD8+ T cells sorted from blood, taken in a trial of the OX40 agonist ivuxolimab. These receptors originate from an adult with an advanced solid tumor such as melanoma, head and neck, liver or kidney cancer.

The J gene is TRBJ1-5, the V gene TRBV30; D perhaps matches TRBD1 (6 bases). Trimming took off 1 base at V and 6 bases at J, with 16 bases between the two ends. The germline V gene encodes CDR1 GTSNPN and CDR2 SVGIG (reference sequence). The CDR3 sequence is 15 residues long. In DNA form, the CDR3 reads TGTGCCTGGAGTGACTATATGGGGGGCGGTCAGCCCCAGCATTTT. It encodes CAWSDYMGGGQPQHF. The whole variable domain, filled in from reference TRBV30 and TRBJ1-5, reads SQTIHQWPATLVQPVGSPLSLECTVEGTSNPNLYWYRQAAGRGLQLLFYSVGIGQISSEVPQNLSASRPQDRQFILSSKKLLLSDSGFYLCAWSDYMGGGQPQHFGDGTRLSIL.

The rearrangement links TRBV28 to TRBJ2-7, with 12 bases lining up with TRBD2. CDR1 MDHEN and CDR2 SYDVKM come from the germline V gene. CDR3 length: 12 residues. The V segment lost 10 bases and the J segment 7 bases; nucleotides outside the gene matches: 5. The CDR3 region has the DNA TGTGCCACACTAGCGGGAGGCAGGGAGCAGTACTTC. Translation: CATLAGGREQYF.

V usage is TRBV29-1 and J usage is TRBJ2-1, with D perhaps matching TRBD2 (5 bases). The CDR3 contains 13 residues. Trimming cost V 6 bases and J 3 bases, with 12 bases left between them. Germline-derived CDR1 and CDR2 are SQVTM and ANQGSEA. The chain's CDR3 is CSVGGLYYNEQFF. The DNA of the CDR3 is TGCAGCGTCGGAGGACTGTACTACAATGAGCAGTTCTTC.

The V and J genes are TRBV4-3 and TRBJ2-3; 14 bases are a match to TRBD2. Germline V gene lookup returns CDR1 LGHNA and CDR2 YSLEER. After removal of 3 bases from V and 5 bases from J, the junction contained 4 bases not matched to a gene. The CDR3 totals 16 residues. Written as DNA, the CDR3 is TGCGCCAGCAGCCAGGGACTAGCGGGGGAAGGAGATACGCAGTATTTT. It translates to CASSQGLAGEGDTQYF.

The chain combines TRBV7-2 with TRBJ1-1, with D uncertain. Trimming took off 8 bases at V and 4 bases at J, with 14 bases between the two ends. The length of the CDR3 is 13 residues. CDR1 and CDR2 (germline): SGHTA, FQGNSA. CDR3 nucleotides: TGTGCCAGCCTTCAAGGAGTTAGCACTGAAGCTTTCTTT. It is translated as CASLQGVSTEAFF.

This chain joins TRBV28 and TRBJ1-2; 10 bases map to TRBD1. The CDR3 has 14 residues. CDR1 MDHEN and CDR2 SYDVKM come from the germline V gene. V shed 6 bases, J shed 7 bases, and the junction held 8 bases outside the gene matches. CDR3 loop: CASSTDRGLRGYTF. The CDR3 DNA follows: TGTGCCAGCAGCACCGACAGGGGGCTACGTGGCTACACCTTC.

The genes are TRBV15 and TRBJ1-2; D might be TRBD1 (5 bases). The CDR3 totals 12 residues. The V end lost 5 bases, the J end lost 7 bases, and 11 bases lay between the germline ends. Germline V lookup: CDR1 LNHNV, CDR2 YYDKDF (reference sequence). The CDR3 reads CATSPTVGGYTF. As DNA, the CDR3 is TGTGCCACCAGCCCGACAGTCGGTGGCTACACCTTC.

This chain links TRBV30 with TRBJ2-1; 9 bases are shared with TRBD2. J was trimmed by 2 bases and V by 3 bases; bases with no gene match: 5. CDR1 and CDR2 from the germline V gene are GTSNPN and SVGIG (reference sequence). The CDR3 contains 15 residues. Written as DNA, the CDR3 is TGTGCCTGGAGAACTAGCGGGCTCGCCTACAATGAGCAGTTCTTC. Translating gives CAWRTSGLAYNEQFF.

This clone was picked up one time. V usage is TRBV27 and J usage is TRBJ1-2; 10 nucleotides match TRBD1. The CDR3 runs 15 residues. Germline CDR1 reads MNHEY; CDR2 reads SMNVEV (reference sequence). J lost 1 base, V lost 3 bases, and 2 bases had no gene match. The CDR3 here is CASSLGQGLNYGYTF. The CDR3 nucleotides are TGTGCCAGCAGTTTGGGACAGGGGCTTAACTATGGCTACACCTTC.

This rearrangement joins TRBV30 to TRBJ1-2, with D possibly TRBD1 on 6 matching bases. Trimming took 3 bases from V and 5 from J, leaving 25 bases between them. CDR1 and CDR2 (germline): GTSNPN, SVGIG (reference sequence). This CDR3 has 17 residues. In DNA, the CDR3 is TGTGCCTGGAGCCGTCAATGGGTTATCAGGGGTTTGTATGGCTACACCTTC. Amino acids: CAWSRQWVIRGLYGYTF.

This clone has a handful of counts. The J gene is TRBJ1-1, the V gene TRBV30; D unclear. CDR1 and CDR2 (germline): GTSNPN, SVGIG (reference sequence). V dropped 2 bases and J dropped 8 bases, with 15 bases sitting between them. The CDR3 length is 13 residues. CDR3 bases: TGTGCCTGGAGTCCCGACGGCCGGACCGAAGCTTTCTTT. Its protein is CAWSPDGRTEAFF.